These 12 T cell receptor beta chains came from one sample sequenced in a study of blood T cell repertoires in COVID-19. Profiled with immunoSEQ multiplex PCR; TCRdb holds only in-frame clones, not every one. This sample has tens of thousands of clones, with 80% to 90% found just once. The specimen sequenced was peripheral blood. These receptors were collected from a man aged 55 to 70 with acute or convalescent COVID-19.

The chain is built from TRBV10-3 and TRBJ2-7; 14 bases line up with TRBD2. CDR1 and CDR2 (germline): ENHRY, SYGVKD. The CDR3 extends over 18 amino acids. The V and J ends lost 2 bases and 2 bases, in that order; junction bases with no gene match: 8. CDR3 DNA sequence: TGTGCCATCAGTGAGCCCGGGACTAGCGGGGGCCAGACCTACGAGCAGTACTTC. This codes for CAISEPGTSGGQTYEQYF.

V gene TRBV6-5 combines with J gene TRBJ1-3, with no clear D. CDR1 and CDR2 from the germline V gene are MNHEY and SVGAGI. CDR3 length: 16 amino acids. Trimming removed 0 bases from V and 0 bases from J, with 9 bases in between. CDR3 sequence: CASSYSRGNSGNTIYF. Here the CDR3 DNA reads TGTGCCAGCAGTTACTCACGCGGGAACTCTGGAAACACCATATATTTT.

This chain uses TRBV4-1 with TRBJ1-6; 9 bases are a match to TRBD1. V dropped 3 bases and J dropped 4; count of bases not matched to a gene: 13. The CDR3 runs 19 residues. Germline assignment: CDR1 MGHRA and CDR2 YSYEKL. CDR3 amino acids: CASSQGGQGRSPYNSPLHF. The CDR3 nucleotides read TGCGCCAGCAGCCAGGGAGGACAGGGGCGAAGCCCGTATAATTCACCCCTCCACTTT.

V is TRBV13 and J is TRBJ1-1; 8 bases line up with TRBD1. The CDR3 totals 18 residues. Per germline, CDR1 PRHDT and CDR2 FYEKMQ (reference sequence). The junction had 21 bases not matched to a gene; V was cut back by 5 bases and J by 7 bases. This CDR3 is CASSLDRTGRTKRDEAFF. DNA of the CDR3: TGTGCCAGCAGCCTGGACAGGACAGGGCGCACTAAACGGGATGAAGCTTTCTTT.

Comment on this clone: The junction departs from germline at one end; a sequencing error may be responsible. V usage is TRBV30 and J usage is TRBJ2-1; 11 positions agree with TRBD1. Germline V gene lookup returns CDR1 GTSNPN and CDR2 SVGIG (reference sequence). The CDR3 runs to 17 residues. In DNA form, the CDR3 reads TGTGCCCGGAGTAGGGGGTCGGGGACAGGGGGTAACAATGAGCAGTTCTTC. This codes for CARSRGSGTGGNNEQFF.

The V gene is TRBV15, the J gene TRBJ1-6, with TRBD1 identical over 9 bases. With V trimmed by 0 bases and J by 7 bases, 4 bases remained unmatched. Germline V CDR1 and CDR2: LNHNV, YYDKDF (reference sequence). The CDR3 runs to 16 residues. The CDR3 sequence: CATSRDRDRGNSPLHF. DNA for the CDR3: TGTGCCACCAGCAGAGATCGTGACAGGGGGAATTCACCCCTCCACTTT.

The DNA for the CDR3 is TGTGCCAGCAGCGAACCCGGGACAGGGCGTTATGATGGCTACACCTTC. Amino acids: CASSEPGTGRYDGYTF. The rearrangement uses TRBV3-1 (or the pseudogene TRBV3-2) and TRBJ1-2; TRBD1 aligns across 9 bases. J lost 6 bases, V lost 5 bases, and 13 bases had no gene match. This CDR3 region has 16 residues. Germline CDR1 LGHDT, CDR2 YNNKEL (reference sequence).

The V call is TRBV28, the J call TRBJ2-4; 7 bases are a match to TRBD1. Germline assignment: CDR1 MDHEN and CDR2 SYDVKM. The CDR3 extends over 14 amino acids. The V gene end was trimmed by 5 bases and the J gene end by 4 bases; junction bases not matched to a gene: 5. DNA for the CDR3: TGTGCCAGCAGTAGACCGGGACAGAAAAACATTCAGTACTTC. Amino acids: CASSRPGQKNIQYF.

Regarding this clone: The same CDR3 can be traced to other DNA sequences in this sample. V gene TRBV5-5 combines with J gene TRBJ2-7; no reliable D call. The CDR3 loop spans 12 amino acids. From germline, CDR1 is SGHKS and CDR2 YYEKEE (reference sequence). V was trimmed by 5 bases and J by 3 bases, leaving 9 bases between them. This CDR3 reads CASSSAGYEQYV. The CDR3 region has the DNA TGTGCCAGCAGTTCGGCAGGCTACGAGCAGTACGTC.

The CDR3 is CASSQELDRGYTF. CDR3 in DNA: TGCGCCAGCAGCCAAGAATTAGACAGGGGCTACACCTTC. The rearrangement joins TRBV4-3 to TRBJ1-2; D is perhaps TRBD1 (6 bases). The CDR3 has 13 residues. Germline CDR1 and CDR2: LGHNA and YSLEER. Trimming shortened V by 0 bases and J by 8 bases, and 10 bases separated the two germline ends.

The J gene is TRBJ2-5, the V gene TRBV28, with TRBD2 matching over 7 bases. The CDR3 is 14 residues long. Trimming at V came to 6 bases and at J to 3 bases, leaving 7 bases not matched to a gene. Looked up from germline, CDR1 is MDHEN and CDR2 is SYDVKM. The CDR3 DNA follows: TGTGCCAGCAGCTTCGGACTAGGAGAAGAGACCCAGTACTTC. Translation: CASSFGLGEETQYF. The complete variable domain, with remaining parts taken from reference TRBV28 and TRBJ2-5, reads DVKVTQSSRYLVKRTGEKVFLECVQDMDHENMFWYRQDPGLGLRLIYFSYDVKMKEKGDIPEGYSVSREKKERFSLILESASTNQTSMYLCASSFGLGEETQYFGPGTRLLVL.

The rearrangement uses TRBV27 and TRBJ1-1; 9 bases are shared with TRBD1. Trimming took 4 bases from V and 4 from J; bases not matched to a gene: 7. This CDR3 region has 15 residues. Germline CDR1 reads MNHEY; CDR2 reads SMNVEV (reference sequence). CDR3 nucleotides: TGTGCCAGCAGTTCCGGACAGGGGACGGGCACTGAAGCTTTCTTT. Encoded protein: CASSSGQGTGTEAFF.